The 21 T cell receptor beta chains presented below share a single source sample, sequenced in a study of blood T cell repertoires in COVID-19 (dated by TCRdb to the early 2020s). The library was produced with the immunoSEQ multiplex PCR assay. TCRdb's version of the immuneACCESS table is confined to in-frame rearrangements and falls short of the full clone set. An unresolved V gene accounts for under half of the shortfall where checked; the remainder is of unknown origin. For this sample there are about 25,000 clones; roughly 87% appear just once. Together, the top ten hold approximately 9% of the sample. Sequenced: peripheral blood. The source of these receptors is a human donor with active COVID-19. The donor label of this sample is uncertain.

This chain links TRBV5-4 with TRBJ2-1; D call uncertain. Trimming removed 2 bases at V and 1 base at J, with 10 bases between. Germline lookup yields CDR1 SGHNT and CDR2 YYREEE (reference sequence). The CDR3 is made up of 15 amino acids. The CDR3 sequence is CASSLFRSSYNEQFF. For the CDR3, the DNA is TGTGCCAGCAGCTTATTCCGGAGTTCCTACAATGAGCAGTTCTTC.

V is TRBV24-1 and J is TRBJ1-1; D might be TRBD1 (6 bases). The CDR3 covers 13 residues. The V and J ends lost 7 bases and 0 bases respectively, with 8 bases between them. Germline CDR1 reads KGHDR; CDR2 reads SFDVKD. The CDR3 sequence is CATSQGMNTEAFF. CDR3 DNA: TGTGCCACCAGCCAGGGGATGAACACTGAAGCTTTCTTT.

The rearrangement links TRBV6-2 or TRBV6-3 to TRBJ1-5; TRBD1 matches at 8 bases. Losses at the gene ends were 2 bases for V and 6 bases for J; bases not matched to a gene: 12. Germline values: CDR1 MNHEY, CDR2 SVGEGT. The CDR3 has 17 amino acids. The CDR3 region is CASSYRAAGTGVQPQHF. In nucleotides, the CDR3 is TGTGCCAGCAGTTACCGGGCTGCCGGGACAGGAGTTCAGCCCCAGCATTTT.

The V call is TRBV6-1, the J call TRBJ1-4, with 8 nucleotides matching TRBD1. Germline lookup yields CDR1 MNHNS and CDR2 SASEGT. The J segment lost 8 bases and the V segment lost 3 bases, leaving 11 bases of the junction unmatched. The CDR3 contains 16 residues. This chain's CDR3 is CASSDLGGQGSEKLFF. DNA of the CDR3: TGTGCCAGCAGTGATCTAGGAGGACAGGGTAGCGAAAAACTGTTTTTT.

The chain joins TRBV6-6 to TRBJ1-2; the D is unclear. The V gene lost 11 bases and the J gene lost 5 bases, with 18 bases spanning the gap. Germline V gives CDR1 MNHNY, CDR2 SVGAGI (reference sequence). There are 13 residues in the CDR3. The CDR3 sequence: CAGSPADLYGYTF. The CDR3 nucleotides read TGTGCCGGGTCTCCGGCGGATTTATATGGCTACACCTTC.

This chain connects TRBV19 to TRBJ1-1, with a tentative D call TRBD1 (5 bases). V lost 6 bases and J 1 base, leaving 9 bases between the germline ends. Germline CDR1 and CDR2: LNHDA and SQIVND (reference sequence). This CDR3 has 13 residues. The chain's CDR3 is CASRGQGNTEAFF. As DNA, the CDR3 is TGTGCCAGTAGGGGCCAGGGGAACACTGAAGCTTTCTTT.

The J gene is TRBJ2-2, the V gene TRBV12-3 or TRBV12-4; D is undetermined. The V gene lost 6 bases and the J gene lost 3 bases, with 5 bases spanning the gap. The CDR3 covers 12 residues. The CDR3 coding sequence is TGTGCCAGCAGCACATACACCGGGGAGCTGTTTTTT. As protein: CASSTYTGELFF.

This chain links TRBV4-3 with TRBJ2-7, with 7 bases identical to TRBD1. V lost 0 bases and J lost 3; bases outside the gene matches: 5. CDR1 and CDR2 (germline): LGHNA, YSLEER. This CDR3 spans 15 amino acids. Here the CDR3 reads CASSQDRQGVYEQYF. The CDR3, as DNA: TGCGCCAGCAGCCAAGATAGGCAGGGGGTCTACGAGCAGTACTTC.

The chain is built from TRBV19 and TRBJ1-5; 10 positions match TRBD1. Germline trimming cut 5 bases from V and 6 bases from J; bases unmatched to any gene: 1. Germline loops: CDR1 LNHDA, CDR2 SQIVND (reference sequence). The CDR3 runs 13 residues. DNA of the CDR3: TGTGCCAGTAGTGGGACAGGGGTTCAGCCCCAGCATTTT. Its translation is CASSGTGVQPQHF.

The V call is TRBV2, the J call TRBJ2-5; D might be TRBD2 (7 bases). CDR3 size: 17 residues. Germline-derived CDR1 and CDR2 are SNHLY and FYNNEI. V gave up 7 bases and J gave up 4 bases, with 25 bases separating them. In DNA, the CDR3 is TGTGCCAGCAAGGGGGTACTCTGGAGCGGGGTCGCAGAGACCCAGTACTTC. It translates to CASKGVLWSGVAETQYF.

The chain uses TRBV6-2 or TRBV6-3 and TRBJ2-7; maybe TRBD2 (5 bases). The CDR3 covers 17 residues. Germline CDR1 and CDR2: MNHEY and SVGEGT. The V gene lost 0 bases and the J gene lost 2 bases, with 17 bases spanning the gap. This CDR3 is CASSYSMGEGGPYEQYF. The CDR3 DNA is TGTGCCAGCAGTTACTCGATGGGTGAGGGCGGACCCTACGAGCAGTACTTC.

The chain carries TRBV5-8 and TRBJ2-7, with TRBD1 matching over 9 bases. Germline CDR1 SGHTS, CDR2 YDEGEE. V shed 0 bases, J shed 4 bases, and the junction held 5 bases outside the gene matches. This CDR3 region has 15 residues. In DNA, the CDR3 is TGTGCCAGCAGCTTGGGGGGGACAGGGAGATACGAGCAGTACTTC. Protein product: CASSLGGTGRYEQYF.

This chain uses TRBV4-1 with TRBJ2-2; 10 bases line up with TRBD2. Germline CDR1 reads MGHRA; CDR2 reads YSYEKL. CDR3 size: 15 residues. Losses at the gene ends were 7 bases for V and 5 bases for J; bases not matched to a gene: 7. CDR3 protein: CASKLAGVRTGELFF. Written as DNA, the CDR3 is TGCGCCAGCAAGCTAGCGGGAGTACGAACCGGGGAGCTGTTTTTT.

The chain combines TRBV6-2 or TRBV6-3 with TRBJ2-2; 11 bases match TRBD1. Trimming cost V 4 bases and J 10 bases; bases outside gene matches: 11. Germline CDR1 is MNHEY and CDR2 is SVGEGT. This CDR3 is 16 amino acids long. As DNA, the CDR3 is TGTGCCAGCAGTTTTTCAGGGACAGGGGGAGTAAAGGAGCTGTTTTTT. Translated: CASSFSGTGGVKELFF.

The sample holds a few counts of this clone. The chain employs TRBV25-1 and TRBJ2-7; perhaps TRBD2 as D (7 bases). Germline CDR1 MGHDK, CDR2 SYGVNS. This CDR3 is built from 13 residues. V dropped 1 base and J dropped 6 bases, with 10 bases sitting between them. CDR3 amino acids: CASSEWGGPEQYF. The CDR3 bases are TGTGCCAGCAGTGAATGGGGGGGGCCCGAGCAGTACTTC.

This chain links TRBV15 with TRBJ2-7, with D tentatively TRBD2 (5 bases). V was cut by 1 base and J by 7 bases, with 11 bases left in between. CDR1 and CDR2 from the germline V gene are LNHNV and YYDKDF (reference sequence). The length of the CDR3 is 13 residues. The CDR3 DNA sequence: TGTGCCACCAGCAGAGGGGAGCTTTGGGAGCAGTACTTC. Translation: CATSRGELWEQYF.

The chain combines TRBV11-3 with TRBJ2-7; perhaps TRBD2 as D (5 bases). Trimming removed 5 bases at V and 7 bases at J, with 18 bases between. Germline loops: CDR1 SGHNT, CDR2 YENEEA. The CDR3 extends over 14 amino acids. DNA for the CDR3: TGTGCCAGCAGCACTCTAGCCGGGTCTACTGAGCAGTACTTC. Translated, it gives CASSTLAGSTEQYF. The full variable domain, with the rest looked up from reference TRBV11-3 and TRBJ2-7, is EAGVVQSPRYKIIEKKQPVAFWCNPISGHNTLYWYLQNLGQGPELLIRYENEEAVDDSQLPKDRFSAERLKGVDSTLKIQPAELGDSAVYLCASSTLAGSTEQYFGPGTRLTVT.

This chain uses TRBV5-4 with TRBJ2-7; 8 nucleotides line up with TRBD2. This CDR3 is 15 amino acids long. CDR1 is SGHNT, CDR2 YYREEE, per germline (reference sequence). V lost 0 bases and J lost 2; bases outside the gene matches: 4. CDR3 sequence: CASSLAGGTAYEQYF. The CDR3 bases are TGTGCCAGCAGCTTGGCGGGAGGGACGGCCTACGAGCAGTACTTC.

This clone came up once. This sequence joins TRBV9 and TRBJ1-1, with 8 positions matching TRBD1. V dropped 1 base and J dropped 2; count of bases not matched to a gene: 1. CDR1 is SGDLS and CDR2 is YYNGEE in the germline V gene. The CDR3 is 14 amino acids. The CDR3 is CASSVQGANTEAFF. The CDR3 bases are TGTGCCAGCAGCGTACAGGGGGCAAACACTGAAGCTTTCTTT.

This clone was detected a few times. J is TRBJ2-7 and V is TRBV29-1; D not certain. V was cut by 1 base and J by 2 bases, with 9 bases left in between. Per the germline V gene, CDR1 is SQVTM and CDR2 is ANQGSEA. CDR3 length equals 13 residues. The CDR3 here is CSVEVGTAYEQYF. CDR3 coding DNA: TGCAGCGTTGAAGTAGGCACAGCCTACGAGCAGTACTTC.

This chain uses TRBV6-1 with TRBJ2-2; 9 bases fit TRBD1. V gave up 2 bases and J gave up 5 bases; unmatched junction bases: 3. The CDR3 consists of 15 residues. CDR1 MNHNS and CDR2 SASEGT come from the germline V gene. The CDR3: CASSEYRGLTGELFF. In DNA form, the CDR3 reads TGTGCCAGCAGTGAATACAGGGGGCTTACCGGGGAGCTGTTTTTT.